These 2 T cell receptor beta chains were all obtained from the same sample, sequenced in a study of blood T cell repertoires in COVID-19. Method: immunoSEQ multiplex PCR; TCRdb's copy keeps in-frame clones and lacks some. The table has around 280,000 clones, roughly 89% seen once. What was sequenced was PBMCs or T cells enriched from blood (not recorded which). These receptors were taken from a woman between 18 and 29 years old with acute COVID-19.

Only one count was recorded for this clone. This chain uses TRBV18 with TRBJ2-3, with 7 bases matching TRBD1. The CDR3 has 18 residues. V lost 1 base, J lost 2 bases, and 12 bases stayed unmatched. CDR1 and CDR2 (germline): KGHSH, LQKENI. CDR3 residues: CASSPLEMGQISTDTQYF. The CDR3 coding sequence is TGTGCCAGCTCACCACTGGAGATGGGACAGATCTCCACAGATACGCAGTATTTT.

V usage is TRBV4-1 and J usage is TRBJ1-2; possible D gene TRBD1, 5 bases. Trimming took 3 bases from V and 3 from J, leaving 23 bases between them. The CDR3 length is 18 residues. Germline values: CDR1 MGHRA, CDR2 YSYEKL. The CDR3 nucleotides read TGCGCCAGCAGCCAGGGTCCTTGGGGGGTTTCAGCCCACTATGGCTACACCTTC. Its translation is CASSQGPWGVSAHYGYTF.